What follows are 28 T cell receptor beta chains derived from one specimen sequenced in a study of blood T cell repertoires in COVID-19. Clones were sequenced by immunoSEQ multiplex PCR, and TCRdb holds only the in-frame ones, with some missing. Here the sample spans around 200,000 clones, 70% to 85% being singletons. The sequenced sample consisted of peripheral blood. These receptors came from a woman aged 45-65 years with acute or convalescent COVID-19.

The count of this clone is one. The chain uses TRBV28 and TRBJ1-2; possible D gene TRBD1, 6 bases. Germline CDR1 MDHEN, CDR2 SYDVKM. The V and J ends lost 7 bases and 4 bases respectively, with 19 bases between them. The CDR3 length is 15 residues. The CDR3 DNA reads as TGTGCCAGCAATCCTTTAACAGGGTCCGGCTATGGCTACACCTTC. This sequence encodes CASNPLTGSGYGYTF.

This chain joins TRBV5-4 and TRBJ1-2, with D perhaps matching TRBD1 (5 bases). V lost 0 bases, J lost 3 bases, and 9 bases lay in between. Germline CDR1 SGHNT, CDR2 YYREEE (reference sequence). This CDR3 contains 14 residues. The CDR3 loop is CASSLGQPHYGYTF. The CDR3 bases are TGTGCCAGCAGCTTGGGACAGCCTCACTATGGCTACACCTTC.

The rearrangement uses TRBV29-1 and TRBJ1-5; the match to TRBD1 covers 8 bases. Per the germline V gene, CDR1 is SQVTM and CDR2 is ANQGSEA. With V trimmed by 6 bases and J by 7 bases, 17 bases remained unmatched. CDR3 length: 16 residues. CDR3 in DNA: TGCAGCGTCTCTACCGGGACAGGAACGGGACACCAGCCCCAGCATTTT. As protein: CSVSTGTGTGHQPQHF.

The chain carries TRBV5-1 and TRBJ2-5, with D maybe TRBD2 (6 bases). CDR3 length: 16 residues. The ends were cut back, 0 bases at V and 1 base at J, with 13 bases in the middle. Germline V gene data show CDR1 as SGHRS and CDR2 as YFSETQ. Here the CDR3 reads CASSLGLAAVQETQYF. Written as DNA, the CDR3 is TGCGCCAGCAGCTTGGGTTTAGCGGCCGTCCAAGAGACCCAGTACTTC.

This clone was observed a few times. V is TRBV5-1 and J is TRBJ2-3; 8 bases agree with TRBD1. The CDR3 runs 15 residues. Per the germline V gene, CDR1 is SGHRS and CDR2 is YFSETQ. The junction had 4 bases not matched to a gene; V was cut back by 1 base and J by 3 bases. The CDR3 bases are TGCGCCAGCAGCTTGAGGACAGGGAGGACAGATACGCAGTATTTT. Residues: CASSLRTGRTDTQYF.

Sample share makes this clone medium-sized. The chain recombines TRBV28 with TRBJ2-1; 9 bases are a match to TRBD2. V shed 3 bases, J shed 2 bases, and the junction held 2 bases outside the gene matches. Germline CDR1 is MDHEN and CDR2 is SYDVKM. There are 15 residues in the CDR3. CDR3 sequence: CASSFTSGPYNEQFF. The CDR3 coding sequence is TGTGCCAGCAGTTTTACTAGCGGGCCCTACAATGAGCAGTTCTTC.

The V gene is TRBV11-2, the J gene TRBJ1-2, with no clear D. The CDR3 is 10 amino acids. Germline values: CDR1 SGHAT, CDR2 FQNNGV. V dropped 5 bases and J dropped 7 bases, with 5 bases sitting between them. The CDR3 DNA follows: TGTGCCAGCAGCCCTAGTGGCTACACCTTC. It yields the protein CASSPSGYTF. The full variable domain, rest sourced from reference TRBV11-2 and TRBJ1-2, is EAGVAQSPRYKIIEKRQSVAFWCNPISGHATLYWYQQILGQGPKLLIQFQNNGVVDDSQLPKDRFSAERLKGVDSTLKIQPAKLEDSAVYLCASSPSGYTFGSGTRLTVV.

The CDR3 sequence: CAWSVIAGVAEQYF. CDR3 nucleotide sequence: TGTGCCTGGAGCGTGATAGCGGGAGTGGCCGAGCAGTACTTC. The chain employs TRBV30 and TRBJ2-7, with 9 bases identical to TRBD2. J was trimmed by 6 bases and V by 3 bases; bases with no gene match: 9. CDR1 and CDR2 from the germline V gene are GTSNPN and SVGIG (reference sequence). This CDR3 is 14 amino acids long.

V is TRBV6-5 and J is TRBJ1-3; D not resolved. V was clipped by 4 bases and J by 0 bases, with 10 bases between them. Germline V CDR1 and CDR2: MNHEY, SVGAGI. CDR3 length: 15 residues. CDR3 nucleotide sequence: TGTGCCAGCAGTTCGGACGGGATCTCTGGAAACACCATATATTTT. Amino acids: CASSSDGISGNTIYF.

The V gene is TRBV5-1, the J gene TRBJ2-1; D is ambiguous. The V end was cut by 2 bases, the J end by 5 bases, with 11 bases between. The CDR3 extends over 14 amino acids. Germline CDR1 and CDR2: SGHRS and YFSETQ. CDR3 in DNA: TGCGCCAGCAGCTTTCTCGGGTACAACAATGAGCAGTTCTTC. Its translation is CASSFLGYNNEQFF.

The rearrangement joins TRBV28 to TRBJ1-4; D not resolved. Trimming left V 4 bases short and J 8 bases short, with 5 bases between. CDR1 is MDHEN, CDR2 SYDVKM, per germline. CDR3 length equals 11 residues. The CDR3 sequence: CASSSEEKLFF. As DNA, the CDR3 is TGTGCCAGCAGTTCGGAGGAAAAACTGTTTTTT. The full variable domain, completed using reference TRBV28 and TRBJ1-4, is DVKVTQSSRYLVKRTGEKVFLECVQDMDHENMFWYRQDPGLGLRLIYFSYDVKMKEKGDIPEGYSVSREKKERFSLILESASTNQTSMYLCASSSEEKLFFGSGTQLSVL.

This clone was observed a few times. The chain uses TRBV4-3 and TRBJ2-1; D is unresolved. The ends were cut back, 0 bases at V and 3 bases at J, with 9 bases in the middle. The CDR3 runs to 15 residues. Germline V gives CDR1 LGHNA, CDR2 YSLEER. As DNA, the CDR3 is TGCGCCAGCAGCCAAGATCGTAACAGCTACAATGAGCAGTTCTTC. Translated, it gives CASSQDRNSYNEQFF.

CDR3 coding DNA: TGCGCCAGCAGCTTAGGACTGTCTACTTCCTACGAGCAGTACTTC. The encoded protein is CASSLGLSTSYEQYF. The chain links TRBV5-1 to TRBJ2-7; D may be TRBD2 (5 bases). Trimming pared 2 bases from V and 1 base from J, leaving 13 bases between. This CDR3 region has 15 residues. Germline V gene data show CDR1 as SGHRS and CDR2 as YFSETQ.

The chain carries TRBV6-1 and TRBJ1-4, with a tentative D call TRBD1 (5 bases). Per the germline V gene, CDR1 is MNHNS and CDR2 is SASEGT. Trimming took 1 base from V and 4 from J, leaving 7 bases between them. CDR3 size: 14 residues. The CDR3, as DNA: TGTGCCAGCAGTGAAGGTCAGGGTAATGAAAAACTGTTTTTT. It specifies CASSEGQGNEKLFF.

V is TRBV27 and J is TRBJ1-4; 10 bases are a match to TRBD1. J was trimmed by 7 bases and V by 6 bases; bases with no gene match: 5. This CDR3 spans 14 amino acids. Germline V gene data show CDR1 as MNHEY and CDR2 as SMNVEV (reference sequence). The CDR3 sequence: CASRMDRGGEKLFF. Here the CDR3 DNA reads TGTGCCAGCAGGATGGACAGGGGGGGTGAAAAACTGTTTTTT.

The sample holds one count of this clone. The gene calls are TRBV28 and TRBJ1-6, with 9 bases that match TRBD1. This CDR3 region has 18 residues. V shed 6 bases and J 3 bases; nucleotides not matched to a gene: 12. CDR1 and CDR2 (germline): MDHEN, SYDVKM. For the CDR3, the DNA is TGTGCCAGCAGCCGGGACAGGGACTCGGAAGTCTATAATTCACCCCTCCACTTT. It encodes CASSRDRDSEVYNSPLHF.

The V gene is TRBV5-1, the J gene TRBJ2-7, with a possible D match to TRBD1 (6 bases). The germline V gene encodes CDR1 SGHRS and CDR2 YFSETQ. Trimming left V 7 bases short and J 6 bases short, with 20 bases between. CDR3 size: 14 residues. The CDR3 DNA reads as TGCGCCAGCGGCGAGACAGCAGGGGTAACCGAGCAGTACTTC. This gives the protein CASGETAGVTEQYF.

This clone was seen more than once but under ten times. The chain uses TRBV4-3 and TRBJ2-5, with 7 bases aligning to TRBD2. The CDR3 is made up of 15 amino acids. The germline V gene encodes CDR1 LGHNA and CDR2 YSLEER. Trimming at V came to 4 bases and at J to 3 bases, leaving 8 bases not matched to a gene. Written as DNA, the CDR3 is TGCGCCAGCAGCCTCTCCTGGGGGGGAGAAGAGACCCAGTACTTC. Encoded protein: CASSLSWGGEETQYF.

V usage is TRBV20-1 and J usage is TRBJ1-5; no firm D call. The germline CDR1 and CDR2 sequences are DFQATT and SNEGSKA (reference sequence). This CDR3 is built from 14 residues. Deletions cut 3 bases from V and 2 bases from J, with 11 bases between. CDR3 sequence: CSASWSTGNQPQHF. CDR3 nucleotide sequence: TGCAGTGCTAGTTGGTCCACAGGCAATCAGCCCCAGCATTTT.

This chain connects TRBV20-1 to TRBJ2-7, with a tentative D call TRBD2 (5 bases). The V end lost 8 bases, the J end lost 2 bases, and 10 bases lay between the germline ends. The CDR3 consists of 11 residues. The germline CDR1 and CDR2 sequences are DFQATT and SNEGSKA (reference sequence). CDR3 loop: CSQRLAYEQYF. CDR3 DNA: TGCAGTCAGCGGCTGGCCTACGAGCAGTACTTC.

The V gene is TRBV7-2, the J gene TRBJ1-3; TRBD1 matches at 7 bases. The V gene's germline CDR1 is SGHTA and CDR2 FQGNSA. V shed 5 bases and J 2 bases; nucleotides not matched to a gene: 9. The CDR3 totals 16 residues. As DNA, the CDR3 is TGTGCCAGCAGCCTCCAACAGGGGTGGCCTGGAAACACCATATATTTT. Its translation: CASSLQQGWPGNTIYF.

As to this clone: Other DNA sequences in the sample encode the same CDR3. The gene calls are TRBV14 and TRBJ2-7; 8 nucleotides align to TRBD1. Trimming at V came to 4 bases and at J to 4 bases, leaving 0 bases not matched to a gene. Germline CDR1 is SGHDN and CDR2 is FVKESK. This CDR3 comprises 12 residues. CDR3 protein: CASSRQGYEQYF. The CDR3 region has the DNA TGTGCCAGCAGCCGACAGGGGTACGAGCAGTACTTC.

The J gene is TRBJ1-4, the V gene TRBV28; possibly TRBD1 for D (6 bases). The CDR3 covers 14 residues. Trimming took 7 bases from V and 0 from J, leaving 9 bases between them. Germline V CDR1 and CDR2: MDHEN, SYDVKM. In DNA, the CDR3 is TGTGCCAGCATCCAGGGGTCAACTAATGAAAAACTGTTTTTT. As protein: CASIQGSTNEKLFF.

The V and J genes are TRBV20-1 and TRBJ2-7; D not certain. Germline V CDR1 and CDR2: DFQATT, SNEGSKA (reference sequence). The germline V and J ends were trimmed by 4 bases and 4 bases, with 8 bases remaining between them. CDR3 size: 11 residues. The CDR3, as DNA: TGCAGTGCTAAAACATCATACGAGCAGTACTTC. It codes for CSAKTSYEQYF.

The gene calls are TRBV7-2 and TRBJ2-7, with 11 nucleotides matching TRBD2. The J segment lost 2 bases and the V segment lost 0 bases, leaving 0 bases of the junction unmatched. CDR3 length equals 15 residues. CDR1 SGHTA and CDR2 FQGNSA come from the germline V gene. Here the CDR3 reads CASSLASGRAYEQYF. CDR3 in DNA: TGTGCCAGCAGCTTAGCTAGCGGGAGGGCCTACGAGCAGTACTTC.

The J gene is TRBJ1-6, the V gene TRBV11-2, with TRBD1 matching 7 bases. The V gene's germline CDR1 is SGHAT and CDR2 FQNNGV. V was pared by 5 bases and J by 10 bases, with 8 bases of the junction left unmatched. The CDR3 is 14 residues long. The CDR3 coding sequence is TGTGCCAGCAGCCCCCACAGGGGTAGCTCACCCCTCCACTTT. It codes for CASSPHRGSSPLHF.

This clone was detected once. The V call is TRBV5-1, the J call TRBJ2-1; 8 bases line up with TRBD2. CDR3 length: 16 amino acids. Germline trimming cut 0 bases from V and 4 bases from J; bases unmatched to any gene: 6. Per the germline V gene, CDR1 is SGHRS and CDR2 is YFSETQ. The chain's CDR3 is CASSLGVSGEYNEQFF. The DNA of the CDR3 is TGCGCCAGCAGCTTGGGGGTTAGCGGGGAATACAATGAGCAGTTCTTC.

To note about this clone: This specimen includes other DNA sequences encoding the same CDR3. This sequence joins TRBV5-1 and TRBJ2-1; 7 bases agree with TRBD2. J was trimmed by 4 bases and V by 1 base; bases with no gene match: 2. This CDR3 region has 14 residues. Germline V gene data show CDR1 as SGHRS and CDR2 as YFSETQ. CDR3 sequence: CASSLTGGYNEQFF. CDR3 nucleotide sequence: TGCGCCAGCAGCTTGACGGGGGGTTACAATGAGCAGTTCTTC.